This is a list of T cell receptor beta chains from one sample in a study of shared clonotypes between healthy human individuals. Sequencing used immunoSEQ multiplex PCR; TCRdb keeps in-frame clones, though not all of them. The sample shows 2 million to 3 million clones, approximately 90% of them seen only once. Sequencing was carried out using naive CD4+ T cells sorted from blood. The receptor set was obtained from a man aged 18 to 35 in good health. CDR3s include the opening cysteine and the closing phenylalanine or tryptophan. Fields, in order: D gene, clone size, V gene, J gene, CDR3 DNA, CDR3 protein. A D gene is named only where the DNA matches it firmly. Clone size is stated in some rows and not others, as once, few, many or a class when expanded.

>NA|NA|TRBV10-3|TRBJ1-4
TGTGCCATCAGTGAGTCGACGGCGGCAACTAATGAAAAACTGTTTTTT
CAISESTAATNEKLFF
>NA|NA|TRBV11-3|TRBJ1-6
TGTGCCAGCAGCTTAGGAGGGGTGGATTCACCCCTCCACTTT
CASSLGGVDSPLHF
>TRBD1|NA|TRBV30|TRBJ2-1
TGTGCCTGGAGCTTCCTGGGACAGATCTACAATGAGCAGTTCTTC
CAWSFLGQIYNEQFF
>TRBD1|NA|TRBV7-7|TRBJ2-5
TGTGCTAGCAGCGAGAACAGGGGTGGAGAGACCCAGTACTTC
CASSENRGGETQYF
>NA|NA|TRBV18|TRBJ2-5
TGTGCCAGCTCACCAGGTTTCGAGACCCAGTACTTC
CASSPGFETQYF
>TRBD2|NA|TRBV6-1|TRBJ2-7
TGTGCCAGCAGAGGACTAGCGGTCACCTACGAGCAGTACTTC
CASRGLAVTYEQYF
>TRBD1|NA|TRBV9|TRBJ2-7
TGTGCCAGCAGAAATTACAGGGGGCACGAGCAGTACTTC
CASRNYRGHEQYF
>NA|NA|TRBV7-9|TRBJ1-2
TGTGCCAGCAGATCCTCGGACACCGATAACTATGGCTACACCTTC
CASRSSDTDNYGYTF
>TRBD1|NA|TRBV18|TRBJ2-7
TGTGCCAGCTCACCACTCTGGACAGGGGATGCGTACGAGCAGTACTTC
CASSPLWTGDAYEQYF
>NA|few|TRBV4-1|TRBJ1-6
TGCGCCAGCAGCCAAGACCGAGCCATAAGACCCCTCCACTTT
CASSQDRAIRPLHF
>TRBD1|NA|TRBV9|TRBJ1-6
TGTGCCAGCAGCGAGGGGACAGATCTGGGTAATTCACCCCTCCACTTT
CASSEGTDLGNSPLHF
>NA|NA|TRBV7-9|TRBJ2-3
TGTGCCAGCAGCTCAAAGGGGGGGTTCACAGATACGCAGTATTTT
CASSSKGGFTDTQYF
>NA|NA|TRBV10-3|TRBJ2-3
TGTGCCACCCTAAGGGGGGGCCCAGATACGCAGTATTTT
CATLRGGPDTQYF
>TRBD1|NA|TRBV5-1|TRBJ1-4
TGCGCCAGCAGCTTGTTGACAGGGGGCGAAAAACTGTTTTTT
CASSLLTGGEKLFF
>TRBD1|NA|TRBV11-3|TRBJ2-1
TGTGCCAGCAGCCATATGGGGCAGGGGGCCTACAATGAGCAGTTCTTC
CASSHMGQGAYNEQFF
>NA|NA|TRBV5-1|TRBJ2-1
TGCGCCAGCAGCTTTGATAGCTACAATGAGCAGTTCTTC
CASSFDSYNEQFF
>TRBD2|NA|TRBV2|TRBJ2-1
TGTGCCAGCACCGTACTAGCGGGAGGGGCGAATGAGCAGTTCTTC
CASTVLAGGANEQFF
>TRBD2|NA|TRBV5-1|TRBJ2-2
TGCGCCAGCAGCTTGTTCCAGGCTAGCGGGAACACCGGGGAGCTGTTTTTT
CASSLFQASGNTGELFF
>NA|NA|TRBV30|TRBJ2-5
TGTGCCTGGAGTGTTCCGAGACAGGCGTACCAAGAGACCCAGTACTTC
CAWSVPRQAYQETQYF
>TRBD1|NA|TRBV18|TRBJ1-1
TGTGCCAGCTCACCGACAACGGTGACAGGGAGGAACACTGAAGCTTTCTTT
CASSPTTVTGRNTEAFF
>TRBD2|NA|TRBV7-7|TRBJ2-5
TGTGCTAGCAGCCCCATAGCGGGGGGCTGGGAGACCCAGTACTTC
CASSPIAGGWETQYF
>TRBD2|NA|TRBV6-5|TRBJ2-1
TGTGCCAGCAGTTCCATCTCTCGCGGGAGTATGTATGAGCAGTTCTTC
CASSSISRGSMYEQFF
>NA|NA|TRBV4-1|TRBJ1-4
TGCGCCAGCAGCCCTTCTGGTAGGGCCTTTGAAAAACTGTTTTTT
CASSPSGRAFEKLFF
>NA|NA|TRBV5-1|TRBJ2-5
TGCGCCAGCAGCTTGGTTCTTGGGCCTCAAGAGACCCAGTACTTC
CASSLVLGPQETQYF
>TRBD1|NA|TRBV7-3|TRBJ1-6
TGTGCCAGCAGCCCCGACAGGGCAATCGATCTTGCCTCCTATAATTCACCCCTCCACTTT
CASSPDRAIDLASYNSPLHF
>TRBD1|NA|TRBV10-1|TRBJ2-2
TGCGCCAGCCTTGGACAGGGGGCAGGCACCCGGGGCACCGGGGAGCTGTTTTTT
CASLGQGAGTRGTGELFF
>TRBD1|NA|TRBV7-9|TRBJ2-5
TGTGCCAGCAGCTCCCGACAGGGGAACCAAGAGACCCAGTACTTC
CASSSRQGNQETQYF
>TRBD2|NA|TRBV27|TRBJ2-1
TGTGCCAGCAGTGCTGTAGCGGGAGAGCAGTTCTTC
CASSAVAGEQFF
>TRBD2|NA|TRBV9|TRBJ2-1
TGTGCCAGCAGCGTTACTAGCGGGGGGGACCTGCAGTTCTTC
CASSVTSGGDLQFF